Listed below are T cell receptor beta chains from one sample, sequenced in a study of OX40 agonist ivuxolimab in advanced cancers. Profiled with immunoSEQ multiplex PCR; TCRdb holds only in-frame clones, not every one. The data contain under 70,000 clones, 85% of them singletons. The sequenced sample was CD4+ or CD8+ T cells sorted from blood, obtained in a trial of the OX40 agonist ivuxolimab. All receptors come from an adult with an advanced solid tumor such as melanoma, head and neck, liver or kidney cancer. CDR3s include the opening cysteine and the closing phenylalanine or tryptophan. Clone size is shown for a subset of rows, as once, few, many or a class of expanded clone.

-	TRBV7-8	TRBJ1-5	CASSPSAGAAAGSNQPQHF
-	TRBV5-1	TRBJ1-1	CASSLAEYTEAFF
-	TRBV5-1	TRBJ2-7	CASSPLTDLTYEQYF
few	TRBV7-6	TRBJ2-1	CASSFTSGYNEQFF
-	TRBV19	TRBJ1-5	CASSAGGDSNQPQHF
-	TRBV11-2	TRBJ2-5	CASSLGWETQYF
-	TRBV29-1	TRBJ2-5	CSVEVGRKETQYF
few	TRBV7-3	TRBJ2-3	CASSDSKLTDTQYF
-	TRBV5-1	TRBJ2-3	CASSSGLAGGFFSSTDTQYF
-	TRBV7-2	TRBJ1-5	CASSLLGADQPQHF
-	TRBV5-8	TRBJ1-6	CASSLIAEAPLHF
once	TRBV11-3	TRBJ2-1	CASSSRTSGDDEQFF
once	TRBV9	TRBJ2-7	CASSVGGSGGLAYEQYF
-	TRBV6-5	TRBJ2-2	CASTLENTGELFF
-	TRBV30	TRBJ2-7	CAWSVRASGSSYEQYF
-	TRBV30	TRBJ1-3	CAWSLSGNTIYF
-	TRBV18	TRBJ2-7	CASSSDPSYEQYF
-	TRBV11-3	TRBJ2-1	CASSSPLAGVSNEQFF
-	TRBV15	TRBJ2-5	CATSRDTGGWETQYF
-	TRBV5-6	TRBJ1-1	CASSGTGVGTEAFF
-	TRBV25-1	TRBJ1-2	CASSARDIGNYGYTF
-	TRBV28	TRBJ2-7	CASSYQRLAGAEQYF
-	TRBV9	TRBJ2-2	CASKMGGRALDTGELFF
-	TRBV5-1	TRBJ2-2	CASSPGLNTGELFF
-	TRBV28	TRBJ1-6	CASSFVPGGNNSPLHF
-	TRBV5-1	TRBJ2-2	CASSLGGGPTGELFF
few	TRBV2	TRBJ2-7	CASMGEPYEQYF
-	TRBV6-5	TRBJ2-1	CASSPQGGEPFF
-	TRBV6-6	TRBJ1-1	CASSIQQTEAFF
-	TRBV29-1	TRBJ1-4	CSVGRRLGEKLFF
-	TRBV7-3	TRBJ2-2	CASSSTLSTGELFF
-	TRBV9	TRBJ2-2	CASSVEAGGPTGELFF
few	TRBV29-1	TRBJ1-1	CSGQGGFNTEAFF
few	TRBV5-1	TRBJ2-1	CASSLGAGADNEQFF
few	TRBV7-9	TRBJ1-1	CASSLALGKWGEAFF